This is a list of T cell receptor beta chains from one sample in a study of T cell repertoires in cytomegalovirus infection. MiXCR, applied by TCRdb to the reads, yields one record per CDR3 protein. Seen here are about 460,000 distinct CDR3 sequences, approximately 10% observed once, and the top ten hold roughly 10%. The sample taken for sequencing was PBMCs. The receptors come from a human donor in good health (CMV status not recorded). Some clones in this sample may be carry-over from other donors' samples. CDR3s include the opening cysteine and the closing phenylalanine or tryptophan. D genes are given only for firm matches. Expanded clones are given a class, and other clones once, few, many or no size at all.

>-|TRBV2|14|-|TRBJ2-2
TGTGCCAGCATGGGACCCCGGAACACCGGGGAGCTGTTTTTT
CASMGPRNTGELFF
>TRBD2|TRBV20-1|18|once|TRBJ2-4
TGCAGTGCTTTTCTTACTAGCGTAGGGTTTCTAGCCAAAAACATTCAGTACTTC
CSAFLTSVGFLAKNIQYF
>-|TRBV28|19|-|TRBJ2-1
TGTGCCAGCAGTTTCCCTGTCCCTTCGCGGGCGCACGTGGACAATGAGCAGTTCTTC
CASSFPVPSRAHVDNEQFF
>TRBD2|TRBV7-3|16|many|TRBJ2-1
TGTGCCAGCAGCTTACAACGGGCTAGCGGGAGGAATGAGCAGTTCTTC
CASSLQRASGRNEQFF
>-|TRBV12-3/TRBV12-4|15|many|TRBJ1-2
TGTGCCAGCAGCCGCCGGACGTCTGTGTTCCATGGCTACACCTTC
CASSRRTSVFHGYTF
>TRBD1|TRBV20-1|16|-|TRBJ1-5
TGCAGTGCTAGGGGGGACAGGGTGGCGGGCAATCAGCCCCAGCATTTT
CSARGDRVAGNQPQHF
>-|TRBV28|13|many|TRBJ1-4
TGTGCCAGCAGTCTGGGGACAATAGGAAAACTGTTTTTT
CASSLGTIGKLFF
>-|TRBV7-2|12|many|TRBJ1-2
TGTGCCAGCAGCTTGCTGGCCTATGGCTACACCTTC
CASSLLAYGYTF
>TRBD1|TRBV11-2|15|few|TRBJ2-3
TGTGCCAGCAGCGCCCGGGACAGGGCTTCCGATACGCAGTATTTT
CASSARDRASDTQYF
>-|TRBV19|11|few|TRBJ2-3
TGTGCCAGTACCCAAACAGATACGCAGTATTTT
CASTQTDTQYF
>-|TRBV5-1|14|many|TRBJ2-5
TGCGCCAGCAGCGTCGGGACACTTAAGGAGACCCAGTACTTC
CASSVGTLKETQYF
>-|TRBV7-2|13|many|TRBJ2-5
TGTGCCAGCAGCTTAAACGCCGTAGGGACCCAGTACTTC
CASSLNAVGTQYF
>-|TRBV2|14|many|TRBJ1-2
TGTGCCAGCAGTGAATTAGCCACGACCCATGGCTACACCTTC
CASSELATTHGYTF
>-|TRBV9|14|-|TRBJ1-1
TGTGCCAGCAGCGTAGGCCATAGGAACACTGAAGCTTTCTTT
CASSVGHRNTEAFF
>-|TRBV7-6|14|many|TRBJ1-6
TGTGCCAGCAGCTTAACTCCCGTTAATTCACCCCTCCACTTT
CASSLTPVNSPLHF
>TRBD2|TRBV7-9|18|many|TRBJ2-7
TGTGCCAGCAGCTTAGGAGGGACTAGCGGGCCCTTTTCCTACGAGCAGTACTTC
CASSLGGTSGPFSYEQYF
>TRBD2|TRBV3-1|12|few|TRBJ2-1
TGTGCCAGCCAGTCCTCGGGGGAGGGCTTGATCTTC
CASQSSGEGLIF
>-|TRBV28|13|many|TRBJ2-7
TGTGCCAGCAGTCCTAATGGACAGTACGAGCAGTACTTC
CASSPNGQYEQYF
>-|TRBV7-2|14|many|TRBJ2-5
TGTGCCAGCAATAAGGGAGGACGCCAAGAGACCCAGTACTTC
CASNKGGRQETQYF
>-|TRBV5-1|14|many|TRBJ1-1
TGCGCCAGCAGCTTGGCCTACGGGAACACTGAAGCTTTCTTT
CASSLAYGNTEAFF
>TRBD2|TRBV30|17|many|TRBJ2-6
TGTGCCTGGAGTCGGCCGGGAGCGGGAGCTGGGGCCAACGTCCTGACTTTC
CAWSRPGAGAGANVLTF
>-|TRBV27|15|-|TRBJ1-2
TGTGCCAGCAGTCTAGGTCCAGGGGCAAACTATGGCTACACCTTC
CASSLGPGANYGYTF
>-|TRBV6-5|14|many|TRBJ2-2
TGTGCCAGCAAGAATGAGAGAAACACCGGGGAGCTGTTTTTT
CASKNERNTGELFF